This T cell receptor (beta chain) was documented in a study of T cells in Graves' hyperthyroidism and ophthalmopathy. General study findings and limits: The authors' 13 V-J model separated ophthalmopathy from stable hyperthyroidism.

After removal of 2 bases from V and 5 bases from J, the junction contained 8 bases not matched to a gene. The CDR3 contains 15 residues. CDR1 is SNHLY and CDR2 is FYNNEI in the germline V gene. Researchers amplified the TCR beta CDR3 regions from RNA transcripts. With the HTBI primer set, the TCR CDR3 went through a first round of RT-PCR. TCRdb processed the multiplex PCR reads anew with MiXCR; each CDR3 protein has one entry. The top ten hold under 35% of the sample, which has about 260,000 distinct CDR3 sequences, 15% to 20% seen once. In its sample, this clonotype was seen many times. The antigen is not known.

This TCR derives from a woman aged 18-29 years with Graves' ophthalmopathy. Source material: blood. The rearrangement uses TRBV2 and TRBJ2-7; TRBD1 matches at 8 bases. CDR3 coding DNA: TGTGCCAGCAGTGAATGGGACAGGAATACGCACGAGCAGTACTTC. This sequence encodes CASSEWDRNTHEQYF.